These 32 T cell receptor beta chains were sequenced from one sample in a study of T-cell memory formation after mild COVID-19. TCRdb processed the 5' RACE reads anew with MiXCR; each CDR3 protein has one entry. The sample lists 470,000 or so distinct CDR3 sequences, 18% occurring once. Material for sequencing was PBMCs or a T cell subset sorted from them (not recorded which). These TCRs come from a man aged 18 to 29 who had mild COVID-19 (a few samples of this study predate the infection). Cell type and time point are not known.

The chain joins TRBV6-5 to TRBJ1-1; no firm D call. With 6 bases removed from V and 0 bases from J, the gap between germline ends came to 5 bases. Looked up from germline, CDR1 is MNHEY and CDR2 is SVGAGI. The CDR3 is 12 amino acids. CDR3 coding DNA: TGTGCCAGCAGCGGGATGAACACTGAAGCTTTCTTT. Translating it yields CASSGMNTEAFF.

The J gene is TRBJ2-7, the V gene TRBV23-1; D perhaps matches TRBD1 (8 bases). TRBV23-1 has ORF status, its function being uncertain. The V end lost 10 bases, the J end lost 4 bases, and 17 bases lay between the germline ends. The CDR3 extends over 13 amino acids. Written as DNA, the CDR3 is TGCGCCAACGCCCTACAGGGGGGGTACGAGCAGTACGTC. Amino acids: CANALQGGYEQYV.

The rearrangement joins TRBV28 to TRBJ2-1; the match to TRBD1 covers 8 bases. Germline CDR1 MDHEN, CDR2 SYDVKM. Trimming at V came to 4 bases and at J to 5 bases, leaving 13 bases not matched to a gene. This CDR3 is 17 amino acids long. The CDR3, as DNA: TGTGCCAGCAGTTCACGCCGAGGGACAGGAGACAACAATGAGCAGTTCTTC. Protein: CASSSRRGTGDNNEQFF.

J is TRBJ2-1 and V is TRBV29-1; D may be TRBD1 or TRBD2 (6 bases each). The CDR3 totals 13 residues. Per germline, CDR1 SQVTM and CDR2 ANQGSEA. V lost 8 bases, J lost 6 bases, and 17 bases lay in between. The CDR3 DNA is TGCAGCTCGACAGGTGTGGGGGGCAATGAGCAGTTCTTC. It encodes CSSTGVGGNEQFF.

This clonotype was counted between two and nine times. The CDR3 DNA reads TGCAGTGCTAGGGACAGCTACACTGAAGCTTTCTTT. As protein: CSARDSYTEAFF. The chain links TRBV20-1 to TRBJ1-1, with a possible D match to TRBD1 (6 bases). Trimming stripped 3 bases from V and 3 bases from J, with 8 bases between. Germline CDR1 reads DFQATT; CDR2 reads SNEGSKA (reference sequence). This CDR3 comprises 12 residues.

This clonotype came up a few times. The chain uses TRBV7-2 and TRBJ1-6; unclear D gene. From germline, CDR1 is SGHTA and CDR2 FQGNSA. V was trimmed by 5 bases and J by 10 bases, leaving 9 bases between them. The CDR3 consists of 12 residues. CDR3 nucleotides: TGTGCCAGCAGCCCCCCATCGTCACCCCTCCACTTT. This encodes CASSPPSSPLHF. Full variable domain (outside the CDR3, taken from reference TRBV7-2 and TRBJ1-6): GAGVSQSPSNKVTEKGKDVELRCDPISGHTALYWYRQSLGQGLEFLIYFQGNSAPDKSGLPSDRFSAERTGGSVSTLTIQRTQQEDSAVYLCASSPPSSPLHFGNGTRLTVT.

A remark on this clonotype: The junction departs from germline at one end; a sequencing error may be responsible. DNA of the CDR3: TGTGCCAGCCGTGACTGGGCCTACGAGCAGTACTTC. As protein: CASRDWAYEQYF. The J gene is TRBJ2-7, the V gene TRBV25-1; D remains ambiguous. The CDR3 loop spans 12 amino acids. The germline V gene encodes CDR1 MGHDK and CDR2 SYGVNS.

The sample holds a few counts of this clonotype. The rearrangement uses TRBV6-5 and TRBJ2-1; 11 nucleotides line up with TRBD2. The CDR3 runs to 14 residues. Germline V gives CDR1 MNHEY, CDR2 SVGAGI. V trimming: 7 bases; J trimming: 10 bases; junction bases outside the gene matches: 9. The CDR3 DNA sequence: TGTGCCAGCACGAGGGTTAGCGGGGGGGAAGAGCAGTTCTTC. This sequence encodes CASTRVSGGEEQFF.

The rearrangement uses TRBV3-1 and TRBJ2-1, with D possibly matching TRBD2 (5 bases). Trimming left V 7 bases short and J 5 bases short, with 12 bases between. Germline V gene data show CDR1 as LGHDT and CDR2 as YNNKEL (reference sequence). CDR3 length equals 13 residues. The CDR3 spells CASMEANNNEQFF. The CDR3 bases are TGTGCCAGCATGGAGGCGAACAACAATGAGCAGTTCTTC.

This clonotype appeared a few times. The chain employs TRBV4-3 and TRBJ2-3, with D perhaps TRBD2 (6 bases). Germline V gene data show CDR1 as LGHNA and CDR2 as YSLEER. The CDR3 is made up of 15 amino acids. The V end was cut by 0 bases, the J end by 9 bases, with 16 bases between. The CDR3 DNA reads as TGCGCCAGCAGCCAAGATTCGGGGGTCGGCCGGACGCAGTATTTT. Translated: CASSQDSGVGRTQYF.

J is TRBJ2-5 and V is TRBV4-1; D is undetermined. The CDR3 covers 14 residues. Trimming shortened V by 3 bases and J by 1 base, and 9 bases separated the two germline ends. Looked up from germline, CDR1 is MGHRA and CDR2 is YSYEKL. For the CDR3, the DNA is TGCGCCAGCAGCCACCGCGTTCTCCAAGAGACCCAGTACTTC. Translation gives CASSHRVLQETQYF.

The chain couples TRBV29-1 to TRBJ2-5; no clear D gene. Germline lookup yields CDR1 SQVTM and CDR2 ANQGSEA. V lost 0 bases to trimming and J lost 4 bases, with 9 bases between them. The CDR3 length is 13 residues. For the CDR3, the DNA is TGCAGCGTTGAAGAGGTCTCCGTAGAGACCCAGTACTTC. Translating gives CSVEEVSVETQYF.

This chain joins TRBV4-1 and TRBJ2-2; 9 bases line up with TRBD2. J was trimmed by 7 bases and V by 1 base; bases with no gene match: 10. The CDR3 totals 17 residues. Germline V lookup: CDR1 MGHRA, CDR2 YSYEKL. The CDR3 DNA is TGCGCCAGCAGCCAAGGGTTCGGGACTAGCAACGACGGGGAGCTGTTTTTT. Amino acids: CASSQGFGTSNDGELFF.

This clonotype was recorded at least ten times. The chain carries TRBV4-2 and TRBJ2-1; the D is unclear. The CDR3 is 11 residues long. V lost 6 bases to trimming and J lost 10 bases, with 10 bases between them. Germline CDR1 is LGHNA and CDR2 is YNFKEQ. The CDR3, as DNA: TGTGCCAGCAGTAAATACTGGGAGCAGTTCTTC. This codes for CASSKYWEQFF.

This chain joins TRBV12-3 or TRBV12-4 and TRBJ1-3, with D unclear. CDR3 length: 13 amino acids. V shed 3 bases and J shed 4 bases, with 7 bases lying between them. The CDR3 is CASSFIGGNTIYF. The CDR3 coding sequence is TGTGCCAGCAGTTTCATCGGGGGAAACACCATATATTTT.

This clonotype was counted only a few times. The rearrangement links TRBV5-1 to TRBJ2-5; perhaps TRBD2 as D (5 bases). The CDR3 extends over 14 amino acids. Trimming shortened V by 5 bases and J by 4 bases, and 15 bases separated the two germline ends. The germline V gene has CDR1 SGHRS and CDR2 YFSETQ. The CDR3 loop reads CASRQPGSLETQYF. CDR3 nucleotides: TGCGCCAGCAGACAACCTGGGAGTTTAGAGACCCAGTACTTC.

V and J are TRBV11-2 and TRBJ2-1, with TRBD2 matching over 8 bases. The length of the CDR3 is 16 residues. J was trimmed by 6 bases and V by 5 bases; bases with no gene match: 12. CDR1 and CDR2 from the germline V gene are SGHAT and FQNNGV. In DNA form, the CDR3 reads TGTGCCAGCAGCCCGTTAGGAGCGGGGGATATCAATGAGCAGTTCTTC. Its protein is CASSPLGAGDINEQFF.

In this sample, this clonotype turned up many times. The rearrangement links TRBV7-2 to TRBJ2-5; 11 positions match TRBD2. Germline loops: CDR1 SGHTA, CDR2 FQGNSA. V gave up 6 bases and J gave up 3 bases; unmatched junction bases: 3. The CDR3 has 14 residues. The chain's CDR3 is CASSFSGGEETQYF. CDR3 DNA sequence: TGTGCCAGCAGTTTTAGCGGGGGGGAAGAGACCCAGTACTTC.

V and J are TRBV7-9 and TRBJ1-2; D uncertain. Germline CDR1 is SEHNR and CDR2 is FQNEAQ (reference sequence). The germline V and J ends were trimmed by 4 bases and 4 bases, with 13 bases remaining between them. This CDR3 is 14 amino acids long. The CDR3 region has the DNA TGTGCCAGCAGCTCCCCTGAGTGGATCTATGGCTACACCTTC. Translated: CASSSPEWIYGYTF.

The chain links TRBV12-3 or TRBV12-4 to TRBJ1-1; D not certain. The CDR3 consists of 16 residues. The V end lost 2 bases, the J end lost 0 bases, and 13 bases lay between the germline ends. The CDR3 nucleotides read TGTGCCAGCAGTTTACCCCAAAGGCGACTGAACACTGAAGCTTTCTTT. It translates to CASSLPQRRLNTEAFF.

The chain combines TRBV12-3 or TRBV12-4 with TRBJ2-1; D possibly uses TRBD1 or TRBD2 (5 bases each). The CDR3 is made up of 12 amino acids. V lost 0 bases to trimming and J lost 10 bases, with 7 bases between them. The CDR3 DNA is TGTGCCAGCAGTTTAGCTGGGACGGAGCAGTTCTTC. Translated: CASSLAGTEQFF.

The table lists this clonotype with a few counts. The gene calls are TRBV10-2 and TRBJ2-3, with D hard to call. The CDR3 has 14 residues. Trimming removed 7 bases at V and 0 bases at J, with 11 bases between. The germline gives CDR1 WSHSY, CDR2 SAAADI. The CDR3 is CASTGNGSTDTQYF. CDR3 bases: TGCGCCAGCACTGGGAACGGTAGCACAGATACGCAGTATTTT.

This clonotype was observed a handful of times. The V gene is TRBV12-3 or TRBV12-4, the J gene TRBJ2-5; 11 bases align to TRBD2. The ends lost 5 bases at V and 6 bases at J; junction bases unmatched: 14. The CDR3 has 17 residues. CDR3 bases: TGTGCCAGCAGTCCCCCGCCGACTCGACTAGCGGGAAAGACCCAGTACTTC. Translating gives CASSPPPTRLAGKTQYF.

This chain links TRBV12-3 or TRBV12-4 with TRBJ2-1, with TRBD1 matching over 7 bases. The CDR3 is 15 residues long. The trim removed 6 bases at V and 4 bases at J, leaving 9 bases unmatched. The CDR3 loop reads CASRRRGQPYNEQFF. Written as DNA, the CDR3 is TGTGCCAGCAGGCGTAGGGGACAGCCTTACAATGAGCAGTTCTTC.

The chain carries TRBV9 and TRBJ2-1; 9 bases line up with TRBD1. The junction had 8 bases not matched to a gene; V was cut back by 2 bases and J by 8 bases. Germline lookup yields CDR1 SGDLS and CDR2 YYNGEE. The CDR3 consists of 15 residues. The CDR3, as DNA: TGTGCCAGCAGCGTGTGGGGACAGGGTTACGATGAGCAGTTCTTC. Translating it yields CASSVWGQGYDEQFF. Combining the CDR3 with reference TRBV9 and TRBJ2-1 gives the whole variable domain DSGVTQTPKHLITATGQRVTLRCSPRSGDLSVYWYQQSLDQGLQFLIQYYNGEERAKGNILERFSAQQFPDLHSELNLSSLELGDSALYFCASSVWGQGYDEQFFGPGTRLTVL.

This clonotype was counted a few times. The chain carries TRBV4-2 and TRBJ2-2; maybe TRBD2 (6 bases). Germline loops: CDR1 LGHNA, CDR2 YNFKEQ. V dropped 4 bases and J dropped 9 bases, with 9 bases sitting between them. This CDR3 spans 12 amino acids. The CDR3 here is CASSPRGRELFF. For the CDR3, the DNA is TGTGCCAGCAGCCCCCGGGGGAGGGAGCTGTTTTTT.

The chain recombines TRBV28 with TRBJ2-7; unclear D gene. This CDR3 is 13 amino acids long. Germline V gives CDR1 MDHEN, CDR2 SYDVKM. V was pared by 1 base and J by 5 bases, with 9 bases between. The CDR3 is CASSLSQEHEQYV. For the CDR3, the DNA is TGTGCCAGCAGTTTATCTCAGGAGCACGAGCAGTACGTC.

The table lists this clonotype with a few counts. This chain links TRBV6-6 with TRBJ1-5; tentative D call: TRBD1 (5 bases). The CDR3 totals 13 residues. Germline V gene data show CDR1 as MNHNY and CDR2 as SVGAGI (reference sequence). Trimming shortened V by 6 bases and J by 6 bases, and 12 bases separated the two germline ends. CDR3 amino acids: CASRGELGQPQHF. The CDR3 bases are TGTGCCAGCAGAGGGGAGCTTGGTCAGCCCCAGCATTTT.

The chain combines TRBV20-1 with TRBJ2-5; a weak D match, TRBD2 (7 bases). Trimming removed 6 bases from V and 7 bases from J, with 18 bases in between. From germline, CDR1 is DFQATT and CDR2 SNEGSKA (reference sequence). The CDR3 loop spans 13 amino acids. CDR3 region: CSALDAGEGTQYF. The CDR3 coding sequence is TGCAGTGCCCTAGATGCAGGGGAGGGGACCCAGTACTTC.

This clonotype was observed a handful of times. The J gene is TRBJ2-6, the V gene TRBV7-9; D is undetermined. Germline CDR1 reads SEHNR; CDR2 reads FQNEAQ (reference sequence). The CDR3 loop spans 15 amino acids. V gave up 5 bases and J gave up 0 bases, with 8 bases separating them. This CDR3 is CASSAGTSGANVLTF. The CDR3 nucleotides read TGTGCCAGCAGCGCCGGAACCTCTGGGGCCAACGTCCTGACTTTC. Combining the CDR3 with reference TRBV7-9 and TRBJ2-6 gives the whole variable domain DTGVSQNPRHKITKRGQNVTFRCDPISEHNRLYWYRQTLGQGPEFLTYFQNEAQLEKSRLLSDRFSAERPKGSFSTLEIQRTEQGDSAMYLCASSAGTSGANVLTFGAGSRLTVL.

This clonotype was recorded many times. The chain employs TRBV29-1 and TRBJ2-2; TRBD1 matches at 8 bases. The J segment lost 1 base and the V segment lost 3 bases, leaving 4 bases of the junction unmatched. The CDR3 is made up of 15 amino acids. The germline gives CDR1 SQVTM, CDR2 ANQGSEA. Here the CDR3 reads CSVDLGQGNTGELFF. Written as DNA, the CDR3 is TGCAGCGTTGACCTCGGACAGGGGAACACCGGGGAGCTGTTTTTT.

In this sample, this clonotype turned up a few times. The CDR3 is CASTPLAGGTIRAGELFF. The CDR3, as DNA: TGCGCCAGCACTCCCCTAGCGGGGGGCACGATCCGCGCCGGGGAGCTGTTTTTT. V gene TRBV5-1 combines with J gene TRBJ2-2, with 11 bases lining up with TRBD2. CDR3 size: 18 residues. In germline, CDR1 is SGHRS, CDR2 YFSETQ. V lost 6 bases to trimming and J lost 6 bases; unmatched junction nucleotides: 16.